The 10 T cell receptor beta chains below were found in one sample sequenced in a study of early stage breast cancer tumors. Assay used: immunoSEQ multiplex PCR; TCRdb lists only in-frame clones, some missing. This table holds more than 65,000 clones, more than 70% found once. The source material was blood. The origin of the receptors is a person between 35 and 49 years old with breast cancer.

The V gene is TRBV6-1, the J gene TRBJ1-3; D not resolved. Looked up from germline, CDR1 is MNHNS and CDR2 is SASEGT. The CDR3 runs to 17 residues. The V end was cut by 4 bases, the J end by 0 bases, with 16 bases between. CDR3 nucleotides: TGTGCCAGCAGTGGGCATGAGGGCAGGCTCTCTGGAAACACCATATATTTT. Translation: CASSGHEGRLSGNTIYF.

The chain couples TRBV5-1 to TRBJ2-1; 8 bases align to TRBD2. V gave up 4 bases and J gave up 9 bases; unmatched junction bases: 15. The CDR3 covers 16 residues. Per the germline V gene, CDR1 is SGHRS and CDR2 is YFSETQ. CDR3 protein: CASSARVGLGNFEQFF. As DNA, the CDR3 is TGCGCCAGCAGCGCCCGAGTGGGACTAGGTAATTTTGAGCAGTTCTTC.

The chain recombines TRBV12-5 with TRBJ1-1; D is unresolved. With 1 base removed from V and 0 bases from J, the gap between germline ends came to 3 bases. Germline V gives CDR1 LGHNT, CDR2 FRNRAP. The length of the CDR3 is 13 residues. CDR3 amino acids: CASGLDVNTEAFF. CDR3 DNA sequence: TGTGCTAGTGGTTTGGACGTGAACACTGAAGCTTTCTTT.

This chain uses TRBV6-6 with TRBJ2-7, with 8 bases that match TRBD2. Germline values: CDR1 MNHNY, CDR2 SVGAGI (reference sequence). Trimming took 5 bases from V and 5 from J; bases not matched to a gene: 8. This CDR3 contains 14 residues. CDR3 nucleotide sequence: TGTGCCAGCAGTGACAGCGGGAGATGGGACGAGCAGTACTTC. Its protein product is CASSDSGRWDEQYF.

The J gene is TRBJ1-1, the V gene TRBV30, with D uncertain. Germline-derived CDR1 and CDR2 are GTSNPN and SVGIG (reference sequence). V was pared by 3 bases and J by 8 bases, with 13 bases between. The CDR3 consists of 12 residues. CDR3 DNA sequence: TGTGCCTGGAGCGAGAAACTGAAAGAAGCTTTCTTT. Its protein product is CAWSEKLKEAFF.

This CDR3 is CASSPPGQGAREQFF. CDR3 coding DNA: TGTGCCAGCTCACCTCCGGGACAGGGGGCGCGAGAGCAGTTCTTC. The chain employs TRBV18 and TRBJ2-1; TRBD1 matches 12 bases. Germline V gives CDR1 KGHSH, CDR2 LQKENI. This CDR3 spans 15 amino acids. J lost 10 bases, V lost 3 bases, and 7 bases had no gene match.

This chain connects TRBV11-1 to TRBJ1-2; 8 bases fit TRBD1. This CDR3 is 17 amino acids long. The J segment lost 8 bases and the V segment lost 3 bases, leaving 17 bases of the junction unmatched. Germline CDR1 is SGHAT and CDR2 is FQDESV (reference sequence). The CDR3 region has the DNA TGTGCCAGCAGCTTCTGCCGGAACAGGGGGAGCACTTGGGGCTACACCTTC. It translates to CASSFCRNRGSTWGYTF.

V usage is TRBV7-8 and J usage is TRBJ2-7; tentatively, D is TRBD2 (7 bases). This CDR3 is 14 amino acids long. V lost 4 bases and J lost 2, with 12 bases in between. Germline lookup yields CDR1 SGHVS and CDR2 FQNEAQ. The DNA for the CDR3 is TGTGCCAGCAGCTCCTACGGGGGGCCCTACGAGCAGTACTTC. This gives the protein CASSSYGGPYEQYF.

This sequence joins TRBV7-2 and TRBJ2-1, with 9 bases matching TRBD2. V lost 4 bases to trimming and J lost 3 bases; unmatched junction nucleotides: 4. CDR1 SGHTA and CDR2 FQGNSA come from the germline V gene. CDR3 length: 15 amino acids. The CDR3 region is CASSSLAGDYNEQFF. The CDR3 bases are TGTGCCAGCAGCTCATTAGCGGGGGACTACAATGAGCAGTTCTTC.

This sequence joins TRBV28 and TRBJ1-2; 10 bases are shared with TRBD1. With 5 bases clipped from V and 4 bases from J, the junction kept 7 bases outside the gene matches. This CDR3 region has 15 residues. Per germline, CDR1 MDHEN and CDR2 SYDVKM. CDR3 amino acids: CASSVTGTGVYGYTF. CDR3 sequence (DNA): TGTGCCAGCAGTGTAACCGGGACAGGGGTCTATGGCTACACCTTC.